This T cell receptor (beta chain) came from a study of blood T cell repertoires in COVID-19. Background on the study: Collection of acute and convalescent COVID-19 samples took place in the United States, Italy and Spain. PBMCs, B-cell-depleted T cells, or T cells were the source of the cDNA or gDNA that made up the material.

In germline, CDR1 is SGHNT, CDR2 YENEEA. This CDR3 has 14 amino acids. V shed 5 bases, J shed 5 bases, and the junction held 6 bases outside the gene matches. In the original workflow: For nucleated cells, counts were estimated from reference gene primer amplification. Some clones are missing from TCRdb's copy, which holds only in-frame ones; the method was immunoSEQ multiplex PCR. From that table come the V and J calls and clone size; the DNA was used to work out D and trimming. The sample holds about 170,000 clones, about 83% seen once. The gene calls are TRBV11-3 and TRBJ2-1; 7 bases align to TRBD2. The sample consisted of peripheral blood. This TCR derives from a man aged 18 to 30 with active or convalescent COVID-19. CDR3 bases: TGTGCCAGCAGCAAAAGGGACTACCACAATGAGCAGTTCTTC. It codes for CASSKRDYHNEQFF.